The rows below give T cell receptor beta chains drawn from one sample of a study of T cells after yellow fever vaccination. TCRdb independently ran MiXCR on the 5' RACE reads; one entry per CDR3 protein. The sample records some 100,000 distinct CDR3 sequences, more than 5.5% being singletons. The sample consisted of CD4+ T cells sorted from PBMCs, taken roughly 46 days after the first yellow fever vaccination. These TCRs come from a man between 18 and 29 years old who received the YFV17D yellow fever vaccine. The CDR3 runs from the conserved cysteine through the conserved F or W. Each record gives: clone size, D gene, J gene, V gene, CDR3 DNA, CDR3 protein. The D gene is left open where the match is weak. For some rows the clone size is stated as once, few or many, or as a class when expanded; others skip it.

>many|TRBD1|TRBJ2-7|TRBV3-1
TGTGCCAGCAGCTGGGGACAGGGGAACGAGCAGTACTTC
CASSWGQGNEQYF
>many|NA|TRBJ2-1|TRBV12-3/TRBV12-4
TGTGCCAGCAGTTTCGGGTACGATGAGCAGTTCTTC
CASSFGYDEQFF
>many|TRBD1|TRBJ1-1|TRBV20-1
TGCAGTGCTAGCGAAACCCCTGGGACAGGGTGGATGCGAGCTTTCTTT
CSASETPGTGWMRAFF
>many|NA|TRBJ2-7|TRBV11-1
TGTGCCAGCAGCTTTTCCCGCTACTACGAGCAGTACTTC
CASSFSRYYEQYF
>many|NA|TRBJ2-2|TRBV27
TGTGCCAGCAGTTTGGTGGTCCGGGGGGAGCTGTTTTTT
CASSLVVRGELFF
>few|NA|TRBJ2-1|TRBV12-3/TRBV12-4
TGTGCCAGCAGTTCTTCCGGGAAGGCCCTCAATGAGCAGTTCTTC
CASSSSGKALNEQFF
>many|NA|TRBJ2-1|TRBV6-5
TGTGCCAGCAGTTACCGCCCCTTGGGGAGGAACTTTTTCTACAATGAGCAGTTCTTC
CASSYRPLGRNFFYNEQFF
>few|TRBD1|TRBJ1-6|TRBV7-9
TGTGCCAGCAGTAACAGGGGATCACCCCTCCACTTT
CASSNRGSPLHF
>many|TRBD2|TRBJ2-3|TRBV4-1
TGCGCCAGCAGCCAACCAGGGAGAAGAGGAGCGGGGGGTTCAGATACGCAGTATTTT
CASSQPGRRGAGGSDTQYF
>many|TRBD1|TRBJ1-5|TRBV28
TGTGCCAGCAGACTGGGACAGGGCTTCAATCAGCCCCAGCATTTT
CASRLGQGFNQPQHF
>many|NA|TRBJ1-1|TRBV7-9
TGTGCCAGCAGCTCAACACCGCCTCGAGCTTTCTTT
CASSSTPPRAFF
>many|TRBD1|TRBJ2-4|TRBV5-1
TGCGCCAGCAGCCCGGACAGGGGTGGCGAAAACATTCAGTACTTC
CASSPDRGGENIQYF
>many|NA|TRBJ2-5|TRBV4-1
TGCGCCAGCAGCCAAGGGGGTCAGTTCCAAGAGACCCAGTACTTC
CASSQGGQFQETQYF
>many|NA|TRBJ1-1|TRBV3-1
TGTGCCAGCAGCCAACTGGGCACTGAAGCTTTCTTT
CASSQLGTEAFF
>many|NA|TRBJ1-1|TRBV20-1
TGCAGTGCTGGCCTTTTCAGAGATGAAGCTTTCTTT
CSAGLFRDEAFF
>many|NA|TRBJ2-3|TRBV20-1
TGCAGTGCTGCCCCGGGGGCGGGGGCTAGCACAGATACGCAGTATTTT
CSAAPGAGASTDTQYF
>few|NA|TRBJ2-5|TRBV5-4
TGTGCCAGCACCGTCGGGGGGCGCGGCGAGACCCAGTACTTC
CASTVGGRGETQYF
>many|NA|TRBJ2-1|TRBV7-8
TGTGCCAGCGAGGCACGGAGGACCGGAGCCCGACTAATAAATGAGCAGTTCTTC
CASEARRTGARLINEQFF
>few|NA|TRBJ1-1|TRBV29-1
TGCAGCGTTGGATATCGGGGGGCGATGAACACTGAAGCTTTCTTT
CSVGYRGAMNTEAFF
>NA|NA|TRBJ1-1|TRBV9
TGTGCCAGCAGCTACCCCGAGAGTACCCTCCCCGGCACTGAAGCTTTCTTT
CASSYPESTLPGTEAFF
>many|NA|TRBJ2-5|TRBV27
TGTGCCAGCAGTTTACGGGGCGCGTCGGCGGGGGAGACCCAGTACTTC
CASSLRGASAGETQYF
>many|TRBD1|TRBJ1-4|TRBV4-1
TGCGCCAGCAGCCAAGATAAAGGGACAGTATTTGCTAATGAAAAACTGTTTTTT
CASSQDKGTVFANEKLFF
>many|NA|TRBJ2-6|TRBV7-2
TGTGCCAGCAGCTTGAACTCTGGGGCCAACGTCCTGACTTTC
CASSLNSGANVLTF
>many|NA|TRBJ1-3|TRBV7-2
TGTGCCAGCAGCTTAGAACTTTACTCTGGAAACACCATATATTTT
CASSLELYSGNTIYF
>NA|NA|TRBJ1-6|TRBV19
TGTGCCAGTAGTATAGATGCAGGGGTTTATACTTCACCCCTCCACTTT
CASSIDAGVYTSPLHF
>many|NA|TRBJ2-1|TRBV20-1
TGCAGTGCTAGAGACTTGCGGGCCCGTTTTGTTTACAATGAGCAGTTCTTC
CSARDLRARFVYNEQFF
>many|NA|TRBJ2-6|TRBV5-1
TGCGCCAGCAGCTGGGGTCCCACGGGGGCCAACGTCCTGACTTTC
CASSWGPTGANVLTF
>many|NA|TRBJ1-3|TRBV15
TGTGCCACCAGCAGAGAAGACAACAGAAACACCATATATTTT
CATSREDNRNTIYF
>NA|NA|TRBJ2-6|TRBV5-1
TGCGCCAGCAGCCCGCGTCTGGGACGCTCCCCTAGCGACTCTGGGGCCAACGTCCTGACTTTC
CASSPRLGRSPSDSGANVLTF
>many|TRBD1|TRBJ1-2|TRBV6-5
TGTGCCAGCAGTCGCCCCGCGGACAGGGGATACCGGGACTATGGCTACACCTTC
CASSRPADRGYRDYGYTF
>many|TRBD1|TRBJ2-7|TRBV6-5
TGTGCCAGCCGGGACAGGGGACCCTACGAGCAGTACTTC
CASRDRGPYEQYF
>few|TRBD2|TRBJ2-3|TRBV11-2
TGTGCCAGCACCCAAGGACGGGGGGGCAGAGATACGCAGTATTTT
CASTQGRGGRDTQYF
>NA|NA|TRBJ1-5|TRBV10-3
TGTGCCATCAGTGAACGGGTTAGCAATCAGCCCCAGCATTTT
CAISERVSNQPQHF
>many|TRBD1|TRBJ1-2|TRBV20-1
TGCAGTGCTAGTTCGGGACAGGGTCCTGGCTACACCTTC
CSASSGQGPGYTF
>NA|NA|TRBJ2-5|TRBV7-9
TGTGCCAGCAGCTTAGAACAGGGTGGAGAGACCCAGTACTTC
CASSLEQGGETQYF
>many|TRBD2|TRBJ2-2|TRBV5-1
TGCGCCAGCAGCTGGACTAGCGGGTACACCGGGGAGCTGTTTTTT
CASSWTSGYTGELFF
>many|TRBD2|TRBJ2-3|TRBV7-2
TGTGCCAGCGGGAGCGGGATCCGGACAGATACGCAGTATTTT
CASGSGIRTDTQYF
>few|TRBD2|TRBJ2-5|TRBV7-2
TGTGCCAGCAGCGGGAAGCGGGGGGGCCAAGAGACCCAGTACTTC
CASSGKRGGQETQYF
>NA|NA|TRBJ2-3|TRBV20-1
TGCAGTGCTATCGGGCCAGAGATCGGGGATACGCAGTATTTT
CSAIGPEIGDTQYF
>many|TRBD1|TRBJ1-1|TRBV6-5
TGTGCCAGCAGTTCGACAGGGTACGGCACTGAAGCTTTCTTT
CASSSTGYGTEAFF
>many|TRBD1|TRBJ2-5|TRBV20-1
TGCAGTGCTGGATGGACAGGCCAAGAGACCCAGTACTTC
CSAGWTGQETQYF
>many|TRBD2|TRBJ2-5|TRBV5-8
TGTGCCAGCAGCCCCTTTGGGCGGGGGGGCTCGGAGACCCAGTACTTC
CASSPFGRGGSETQYF
>many|NA|TRBJ2-3|TRBV5-1
TGCGCCAGCAGCCTGGGGGCTAGCGTTACGGCAGATACGCAGTATTTT
CASSLGASVTADTQYF
>many|NA|TRBJ1-2|TRBV5-6
TGTGCCAGCAGCTTGAGCCGGTACTATGGCTACACCTTC
CASSLSRYYGYTF
>many|NA|TRBJ2-7|TRBV12-3/TRBV12-4
TGTGCCAGCACGTTGGGAGAGCAGTACTTC
CASTLGEQYF
>many|NA|TRBJ1-3|TRBV5-1
TGCGCCAGCAGCTTGGCTCCCCGGGCCGACTCTGGAAACACCATATATTTT
CASSLAPRADSGNTIYF
>many|NA|TRBJ2-5|TRBV21-1
TGTGCCAGCAGCAAAGCGCGGGGTTACCAAGAGACCCAGTACTTC
CASSKARGYQETQYF
>many|NA|TRBJ1-2|TRBV7-2
TGTGCCAGCAGCGGAACGACAGGCACCTATGGCTACACCTTC
CASSGTTGTYGYTF
>many|NA|TRBJ1-1|TRBV5-1
TGCGCCAGCAGCCCTCTGCGGGGCTACATGAACACTGAAGCTTTCTTT
CASSPLRGYMNTEAFF
>few|TRBD1|TRBJ2-2|TRBV7-3
TGTGCCAGCAGCTCGACAGGGCAGGACGGGGAGCTGTTTTTT
CASSSTGQDGELFF
>many|TRBD1|TRBJ1-5|TRBV20-1
TGCAGTGCAGGGGACAGGGGAGGTCAGCCCCAGCATTTT
CSAGDRGGQPQHF
>many|NA|TRBJ2-2|TRBV9
TGTGCCAGCAGACCTACAGACACCGGGGAGCTGTTTTTT
CASRPTDTGELFF
>many|TRBD1|TRBJ2-3|TRBV5-1
TGCGCCAGCAGCCCGACAGGGGATACGCAGTATTTT
CASSPTGDTQYF
>many|NA|TRBJ2-1|TRBV7-7
TGTGCTAGCAGCCCCGCCAGTTCCTACAATGAGCAGTTCTTC
CASSPASSYNEQFF
>NA|TRBD1|TRBJ1-2|TRBV5-1
TGCGCCAGCAGCTTGGAGGGGGCGACTGGCTACACCTTC
CASSLEGATGYTF
>NA|NA|TRBJ2-1|TRBV19
TGTGCCAGTAGTACTTCGAGAACGTCCAATGAGCAGTTCTTC
CASSTSRTSNEQFF
>many|NA|TRBJ1-2|TRBV11-2
TGTGCCAGCAGCAGAACAGGGATGAATGGCTACACCTTC
CASSRTGMNGYTF
>many|NA|TRBJ1-4|TRBV27
TGTGCCAGCAGTTTCTTGGGTAGTGGTAATGAAAAACTGTTTTTT
CASSFLGSGNEKLFF
>many|TRBD1|TRBJ1-2|TRBV2
TGTGCCAGCAGTGAACAGGGGGATGGCTACACCTTC
CASSEQGDGYTF